Each of the 21 T cell receptor beta chains below was sequenced from the same sample in a study of T cell responses to AZD1222 COVID-19 vaccine. The repertoire was sequenced with immunoSEQ multiplex PCR; TCRdb's copy has only in-frame clones and lacks some. The table has more than 140,000 clones, about 90% seen once. The sequencing used peripheral blood, collected on day 0 of AZD1222 vaccination. The receptors come from an adult in good health.

The rearrangement links TRBV28 to TRBJ2-7; tentatively, D is TRBD2 (8 bases). Germline V lookup: CDR1 MDHEN, CDR2 SYDVKM. The CDR3 has 14 amino acids. V was shortened by 6 bases and J by 5 bases, with 17 bases between the two germline ends. The CDR3 nucleotides read TGTGCCAGCAGCCCAGGGGGGACTAGGAACGAGCAGTACTTC. Protein product: CASSPGGTRNEQYF.

The rearrangement links TRBV28 to TRBJ1-3; weak D call: TRBD1 (5 bases). V was pared by 6 bases and J by 2 bases, with 14 bases between. The germline V gene has CDR1 MDHEN and CDR2 SYDVKM. This CDR3 is built from 15 residues. In DNA form, the CDR3 reads TGTGCCAGCAGACCCCAGGGATCACCTGGAAACACCATATATTTT. Translation: CASRPQGSPGNTIYF.

The V call is TRBV7-9, the J call TRBJ2-7, with D possibly TRBD1 on 6 matching bases. V shed 5 bases and J shed 5 bases, with 16 bases lying between them. The CDR3 is 14 residues long. Germline V gene lookup returns CDR1 SEHNR and CDR2 FQNEAQ (reference sequence). The CDR3 spells CASSPYNRAHEQYF. The CDR3 coding sequence is TGTGCCAGCAGCCCATACAACAGGGCCCACGAGCAGTACTTC.

V gene TRBV9 combines with J gene TRBJ2-7; weak D call: TRBD2 (5 bases). Germline V gene sequence: CDR1 SGDLS, CDR2 YYNGEE. The CDR3 loop spans 13 amino acids. Trimming pared 1 base from V and 5 bases from J, leaving 10 bases between. CDR3 loop: CASSVKGSNEQYF. As DNA, the CDR3 is TGTGCCAGCAGCGTAAAAGGGAGCAACGAGCAGTACTTC.

J is TRBJ2-1 and V is TRBV12-3 or TRBV12-4; D may match TRBD1 or TRBD2 (5 bases each). Deletions cut 7 bases from V and 16 bases from J, with 23 bases between. The CDR3 loop spans 13 amino acids. The CDR3 here is CASMGDSVPEGFF. CDR3 sequence (DNA): TGTGCCAGCATGGGGGATTCCGTCCCAGAGGGCTTCTTC.

The J gene is TRBJ2-6, the V gene TRBV9; D is ambiguous. Trimming stripped 0 bases from V and 1 base from J, with 5 bases between. Germline V gene data show CDR1 as SGDLS and CDR2 as YYNGEE. This CDR3 contains 15 residues. The CDR3 loop reads CASSVEGSGANVLTF. In nucleotides, the CDR3 is TGTGCCAGCAGCGTAGAAGGGTCTGGGGCCAACGTCCTGACTTTC.

The genes are TRBV19 and TRBJ1-5; D is possibly TRBD1 (6 bases). Germline V gives CDR1 LNHDA, CDR2 SQIVND (reference sequence). The V gene lost 3 bases and the J gene lost 7 bases, with 19 bases spanning the gap. The CDR3 has 16 residues. The CDR3 DNA reads TGTGCCAGTAGTATCGAACGAACAACACAGGGCCAGCCCCAGCATTTT. It specifies CASSIERTTQGQPQHF.

This clone showed up just once. V is TRBV13 and J is TRBJ2-7; 9 bases fit TRBD1. Germline V gene sequence: CDR1 PRHDT, CDR2 FYEKMQ (reference sequence). Trimming took 4 bases from V and 3 from J; bases not matched to a gene: 7. CDR3 length equals 15 residues. The CDR3 nucleotides read TGTGCCAGCAGCTACCGGGACAGGGAACTCTACGAGCAGTACTTC. As protein: CASSYRDRELYEQYF.

This clone showed up just once. The chain combines TRBV6-4 with TRBJ2-3; 10 positions agree with TRBD2. CDR3 length: 15 residues. V lost 5 bases, J lost 2 bases, and 4 bases stayed unmatched. Germline-derived CDR1 and CDR2 are MRHNA and SNTAGT. The CDR3 reads CASSTGTSDTDTQYF. DNA of the CDR3: TGTGCCAGCAGTACCGGGACTAGCGACACAGATACGCAGTATTTT.

The V call is TRBV7-9, the J call TRBJ2-5; 8 bases fit TRBD2. J lost 2 bases, V lost 5 bases, and 10 bases had no gene match. The V gene's germline CDR1 is SEHNR and CDR2 FQNEAQ (reference sequence). The CDR3 totals 16 residues. DNA of the CDR3: TGTGCCAGCAGCCCACGGGAGGGGTGGGGACAAGAGACCCAGTACTTC. Translating it yields CASSPREGWGQETQYF.

The J gene is TRBJ1-6, the V gene TRBV30; D remains unclear. The ends were cut back, 0 bases at V and 9 bases at J, with 6 bases in the middle. The germline V gene has CDR1 GTSNPN and CDR2 SVGIG (reference sequence). CDR3 size: 12 residues. Written as DNA, the CDR3 is TGTGCCTGGAGTGTAACGGGTTCACCCCTCCACTTT. It is translated as CAWSVTGSPLHF. Filled out from reference TRBV30 and TRBJ1-6, the complete variable domain reads SQTIHQWPATLVQPVGSPLSLECTVEGTSNPNLYWYRQAAGRGLQLLFYSVGIGQISSEVPQNLSASRPQDRQFILSSKKLLLSDSGFYLCAWSVTGSPLHFGNGTRLTVT.

The chain recombines TRBV9 with TRBJ2-7; tentative D call: TRBD2 (6 bases). Germline CDR1 SGDLS, CDR2 YYNGEE. The CDR3 totals 14 residues. Trimming shortened V by 0 bases and J by 4 bases, and 11 bases separated the two germline ends. The CDR3 nucleotides are TGTGCCAGCAGCGTAGGTGTCGGGAGATACGAGCAGTACTTC. Amino acid sequence: CASSVGVGRYEQYF.

The chain has TRBV27 and TRBJ2-1; 8 nucleotides align to TRBD2. After removal of 4 bases from V and 5 bases from J, the junction contained 19 bases not matched to a gene. The CDR3 consists of 19 residues. Per the germline V gene, CDR1 is MNHEY and CDR2 is SMNVEV (reference sequence). The CDR3 DNA reads TGTGCCAGCAGTTCCCAAATAATGAAAAGCGGGAGAGGAAACAATGAGCAGTTCTTC. It yields the protein CASSSQIMKSGRGNNEQFF.

The chain employs TRBV3-1 (or the pseudogene TRBV3-2) and TRBJ2-2; a weak D match, TRBD2 (5 bases). Germline V CDR1 and CDR2: LGHDT, YNNKEL (reference sequence). Trimming shortened V by 4 bases and J by 1 base, and 7 bases separated the two germline ends. The CDR3 is 14 amino acids. CDR3 in DNA: TGTGCCAGCAGCCTCGGGGTGAACACCGGGGAGCTGTTTTTT. Protein: CASSLGVNTGELFF.

This chain links TRBV9 with TRBJ2-1; 10 bases align to TRBD1. V shed 3 bases, J shed 10 bases, and the junction held 10 bases outside the gene matches. CDR1 and CDR2 (germline): SGDLS, YYNGEE. The CDR3 has 15 residues. The CDR3, as DNA: TGTGCCAGCAGCGACAGCGGGACAGGGGAAGTAGAGCAGTTCTTC. Its protein is CASSDSGTGEVEQFF.

This chain connects TRBV4-1 to TRBJ2-2; D is unclear. Germline CDR1 and CDR2: MGHRA and YSYEKL. V was clipped by 1 base and J by 6 bases, with 9 bases between them. The CDR3 totals 14 residues. The CDR3 sequence is CASSQVPGAGELFF. CDR3 nucleotide sequence: TGCGCCAGCAGCCAAGTTCCCGGCGCCGGGGAGCTGTTTTTT.

The CDR3 DNA reads as TGTGCCAGCAGGGGACAGGGAGGGATCGACTATGGCTACACCTTC. This codes for CASRGQGGIDYGYTF. V gene TRBV27 combines with J gene TRBJ1-2; 9 bases align to TRBD1. The CDR3 length is 15 residues. With V trimmed by 6 bases and J by 3 bases, 8 bases remained unmatched. From germline, CDR1 is MNHEY and CDR2 SMNVEV (reference sequence).

The chain has TRBV9 and TRBJ2-4, with TRBD2 matching over 8 bases. Germline V lookup: CDR1 SGDLS, CDR2 YYNGEE. The V and J ends lost 0 bases and 5 bases, in that order; junction bases with no gene match: 7. CDR3 length: 16 residues. The CDR3, as DNA: TGTGCCAGCAGCGTAGGATCCGGGGGGGCCGAAAACATTCAGTACTTC. Protein sequence: CASSVGSGGAENIQYF.

V is TRBV20-1 and J is TRBJ2-3, with D unclear. Trimming pared 7 bases from V and 2 bases from J, leaving 7 bases between. Germline V lookup: CDR1 DFQATT, CDR2 SNEGSKA (reference sequence). The CDR3 is 11 amino acids. The CDR3 DNA reads as TGCAGTGTGGGCCCCACAGATACGCAGTATTTT. Translated, it gives CSVGPTDTQYF.

The rearrangement joins TRBV6-5 to TRBJ1-2; D not certain. Looked up from germline, CDR1 is MNHEY and CDR2 is SVGAGI. The CDR3 has 13 amino acids. V was cut by 0 bases and J by 7 bases, with 9 bases left in between. CDR3 in DNA: TGTGCCAGCAGTTACTCGGGGTCCCTTGGCTACACCTTC. Protein: CASSYSGSLGYTF.

This chain links TRBV4-3 with TRBJ2-3, with 9 bases lining up with TRBD2. The CDR3 totals 16 residues. V shed 4 bases, J shed 4 bases, and the junction held 9 bases outside the gene matches. Germline V lookup: CDR1 LGHNA, CDR2 YSLEER. The CDR3 sequence: CASSREASGTADTQYF. CDR3 sequence (DNA): TGCGCCAGCAGCCGGGAGGCTAGCGGGACGGCAGATACGCAGTATTTT.